This TCR beta chain was retrieved from a study of T-cell memory formation after mild COVID-19. This CDR3 contains 13 residues. The germline gives CDR1 WNHNN, CDR2 SYGVQD (reference sequence). As concerns this clonotype: One junction end does not reproduce the germline sequence, and a read error may be involved.

TCRdb independently ran MiXCR on the 5' RACE reads; one entry per CDR3 protein. The repertoire holds 100,000 to 150,000 distinct CDR3 sequences, with over 15% as singletons. Sequencing was done on a sample of PBMCs or a T cell subset sorted from them (not recorded which). The TCR was taken from a man between 18 and 35 years old who had mild COVID-19 (a few samples of this study predate the infection). Cell type and time point are not known. The chain employs TRBV10-1 and TRBJ1-1; D gene ambiguous. CDR3 in DNA: TGCGCCAGCAGTGGACAAGTGAACGCTGAAGCTTTCTTT. Protein product: CASSGQVNAEAFF.